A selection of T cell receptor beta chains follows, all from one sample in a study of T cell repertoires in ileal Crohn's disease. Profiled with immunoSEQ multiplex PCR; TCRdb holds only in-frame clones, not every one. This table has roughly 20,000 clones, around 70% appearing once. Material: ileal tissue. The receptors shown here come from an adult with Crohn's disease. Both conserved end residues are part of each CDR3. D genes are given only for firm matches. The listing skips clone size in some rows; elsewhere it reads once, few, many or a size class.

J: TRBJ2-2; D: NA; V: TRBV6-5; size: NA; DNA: TGTGCCAGCAGTTACTCGGGCCACTACACCGGGGAGCTGTTTTTT; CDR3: CASSYSGHYTGELFF
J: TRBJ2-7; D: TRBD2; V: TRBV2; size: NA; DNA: TGTGCCAGCAGATGGACTAGCGGGACGCAGTACTTC; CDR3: CASRWTSGTQYF
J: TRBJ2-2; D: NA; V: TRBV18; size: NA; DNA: TGTGCCAGCTCACCTATCGGGGAAACCGGGAAGCTGTTTTTT; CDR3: CASSPIGETGKLFF
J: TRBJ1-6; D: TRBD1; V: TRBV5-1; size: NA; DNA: TGCGCCAGCAGATCGGGACAGGGAGCCTCACCCCTCCACTTT; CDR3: CASRSGQGASPLHF
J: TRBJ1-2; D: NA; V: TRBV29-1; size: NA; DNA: TGCAGCGTTGCTACTCCAGGGGGCTACACCTTC; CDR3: CSVATPGGYTF
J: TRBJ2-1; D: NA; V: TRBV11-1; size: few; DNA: TGTGCCAGCAGCGCTACAGGTTACAATGAGCAGTTCTTC; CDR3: CASSATGYNEQFF
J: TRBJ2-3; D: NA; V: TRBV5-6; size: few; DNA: TGTGCCAGCACCTCGGGACTCAGCACAGATACGCAGTATTTT; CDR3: CASTSGLSTDTQYF
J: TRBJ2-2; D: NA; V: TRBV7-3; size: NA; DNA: TGTGCCAGCAGCCAAACAGTAGGCGGGGAGCTGTTTTTT; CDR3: CASSQTVGGELFF
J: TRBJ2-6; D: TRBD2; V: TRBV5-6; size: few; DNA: TGTGCCAGCAGCTTCATACTAGCGGGGCTCTCTGGGGCCAACGTCCTGACTTTC; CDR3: CASSFILAGLSGANVLTF
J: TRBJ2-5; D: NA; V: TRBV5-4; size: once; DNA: TGTGCCAGCAGCTCAGGAGGGGTCCAAGAGACCCAGTACTTC; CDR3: CASSSGGVQETQYF
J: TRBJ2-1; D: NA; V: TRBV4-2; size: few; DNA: TGTGCCAGCAGCCAAGAAGCTACGCCCTCCTACAATGAGCAGTTCTTC; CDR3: CASSQEATPSYNEQFF